This TCR beta chain was identified during a study of shared clonotypes between healthy human individuals. The CDR3 spans 13 residues. Trimming pared 3 bases from V and 4 bases from J, leaving 10 bases between. Germline lookup yields CDR1 KGHSH and CDR2 LQKENI. Study processing details: Filtering differed because ImmunoSEQ produced junction-only sequences that carried no quality scores. Only in-frame clones appear in the TCRdb table, and some are missing; sequencing was by immunoSEQ multiplex PCR. Clone size and the V and J calls come from that table; the DNA yielded D and trimming. The table records 1.6 million or so clones, 97% to 99% of them present only once.

This clonotype was obtained from a man younger than 40 in good health. Sequenced sample: naive CD4+ T cells sorted from blood. Subset reported: CD45RA+ positively selected. This sequence joins TRBV18 and TRBJ2-7; unclear D gene. CDR3 loop: CASSPTPEYEQYF. CDR3 in DNA: TGTGCCAGCTCACCCACCCCGGAGTACGAGCAGTACTTC.